These 12 T cell receptor beta chains were all obtained from the same sample, sequenced in a study of T cell responses to AZD1222 COVID-19 vaccine. TCRdb keeps only in-frame clones here, not all; method: immunoSEQ multiplex PCR. The sample consists of tens of thousands of clones, less than 90% of them appearing once. Source: peripheral blood, taken 28 days after the second AZD1222 dose. The source of these receptors is an adult who received the AZD1222 COVID-19 vaccine.

The gene calls are TRBV3-1 (or the pseudogene TRBV3-2) and TRBJ2-7, with D unclear. Germline CDR1 and CDR2: LGHDT and YNNKEL (reference sequence). The V end lost 1 base, the J end lost 1 base, and 11 bases lay between the germline ends. The CDR3 spans 15 residues. The CDR3 is CASSQGFVRSYEQYF. CDR3 bases: TGTGCCAGCAGCCAAGGGTTCGTCCGGTCCTACGAGCAGTACTTC.

The rearrangement uses TRBV2 and TRBJ1-1; D ambiguous. The V and J ends lost 4 bases and 1 base respectively, with 13 bases between them. CDR3 size: 15 residues. CDR1 and CDR2 (germline): SNHLY, FYNNEI. CDR3 protein: CASSGRAGWNTEAFF. The CDR3, as DNA: TGTGCCAGCAGTGGGAGGGCGGGTTGGAACACTGAAGCTTTCTTT.

The chain uses TRBV7-9 and TRBJ2-5, with D perhaps matching TRBD2 (5 bases). There are 18 residues in the CDR3. Per germline, CDR1 SEHNR and CDR2 FQNEAQ (reference sequence). Trimming left V 1 base short and J 7 bases short, with 25 bases between. This chain's CDR3 is CASSLDLRASVGEVTQYF. The CDR3 bases are TGTGCCAGCAGCTTAGACCTCAGAGCGTCAGTGGGAGAGGTGACCCAGTACTTC.

The chain has TRBV7-2 and TRBJ1-6, with D hard to call. V gave up 2 bases and J gave up 9 bases, with 11 bases separating them. Per the germline V gene, CDR1 is SGHTA and CDR2 is FQGNSA. The CDR3 runs to 14 residues. The CDR3 nucleotides read TGTGCCAGCAGCTTACGTAGGGAGGCTTCACCCCTCCACTTT. Its protein product is CASSLRREASPLHF.

The V gene is TRBV7-9, the J gene TRBJ2-5; D possibly matches TRBD1 or TRBD2 (6 bases each). Germline loops: CDR1 SEHNR, CDR2 FQNEAQ (reference sequence). V was trimmed by 5 bases and J by 3 bases, leaving 13 bases between them. The CDR3 is made up of 14 amino acids. The CDR3 spells CASSRGGKEETQYF. As DNA, the CDR3 is TGTGCCAGCAGCCGAGGGGGGAAGGAAGAGACCCAGTACTTC.

The chain uses TRBV13 and TRBJ2-2; 7 bases line up with TRBD1. This CDR3 region has 14 residues. With V trimmed by 4 bases and J by 7 bases, 6 bases remained unmatched. Germline lookup yields CDR1 PRHDT and CDR2 FYEKMQ (reference sequence). This CDR3 reads CASSSRTGDGELFF. The DNA of the CDR3 is TGTGCCAGCAGCTCCCGTACAGGGGACGGGGAGCTGTTTTTT.

The J gene is TRBJ1-2, the V gene TRBV5-1; D perhaps matches TRBD1 (6 bases). Germline V gene data show CDR1 as SGHRS and CDR2 as YFSETQ. Trimming shortened V by 8 bases and J by 4 bases, and 18 bases separated the two germline ends. This CDR3 is 14 amino acids long. CDR3 nucleotides: TGCGCCAGTGCCGGAGAGGACAGATCCTATGGCTACACCTTC. It is translated as CASAGEDRSYGYTF.

V gene TRBV3-1 (or the pseudogene TRBV3-2) combines with J gene TRBJ2-7; perhaps TRBD2 as D (6 bases). Germline-derived CDR1 and CDR2 are LGHDT and YNNKEL (reference sequence). V was shortened by 2 bases and J by 9 bases, with 20 bases between the two germline ends. CDR3 length: 15 amino acids. CDR3 amino acids: CASSQLSSGGSPQYF. The CDR3 DNA reads as TGTGCCAGCAGCCAACTGAGTAGCGGCGGCTCTCCGCAGTACTTC.

The CDR3 sequence: CASVRDYEQYF. The DNA of the CDR3 is TGTGCCAGCGTACGAGACTACGAGCAGTACTTC. The chain joins TRBV6-5 to TRBJ2-7; D is undetermined. Germline lookup yields CDR1 MNHEY and CDR2 SVGAGI. V gave up 8 bases and J gave up 3 bases, with 8 bases separating them. The CDR3 totals 11 residues.

The chain joins TRBV29-1 to TRBJ1-1; D is perhaps TRBD1 (6 bases). V was pared by 2 bases and J by 5 bases, with 9 bases between. The CDR3 loop spans 12 amino acids. Germline CDR1 SQVTM, CDR2 ANQGSEA. The CDR3 is CSVERTATEAFF. CDR3 in DNA: TGCAGCGTTGAACGGACAGCAACTGAAGCTTTCTTT.

J is TRBJ2-7 and V is TRBV9; D is possibly TRBD1 (5 bases). The CDR3 sequence is 12 residues long. V dropped 7 bases and J dropped 0 bases, with 8 bases sitting between them. Germline CDR1 SGDLS, CDR2 YYNGEE. CDR3 sequence: CASGASSYEQYF. CDR3 in DNA: TGTGCCAGCGGGGCTAGCTCCTACGAGCAGTACTTC.

The chain couples TRBV19 to TRBJ1-5; no definite D call. There are 17 residues in the CDR3. Germline assignment: CDR1 LNHDA and CDR2 SQIVND (reference sequence). Trimming took off 6 bases at V and 3 bases at J, with 21 bases between the two ends. The CDR3 reads CASRAGRRTNSNQPQHF. In DNA form, the CDR3 reads TGTGCCAGTAGAGCCGGGAGACGGACTAACTCCAATCAGCCCCAGCATTTT.